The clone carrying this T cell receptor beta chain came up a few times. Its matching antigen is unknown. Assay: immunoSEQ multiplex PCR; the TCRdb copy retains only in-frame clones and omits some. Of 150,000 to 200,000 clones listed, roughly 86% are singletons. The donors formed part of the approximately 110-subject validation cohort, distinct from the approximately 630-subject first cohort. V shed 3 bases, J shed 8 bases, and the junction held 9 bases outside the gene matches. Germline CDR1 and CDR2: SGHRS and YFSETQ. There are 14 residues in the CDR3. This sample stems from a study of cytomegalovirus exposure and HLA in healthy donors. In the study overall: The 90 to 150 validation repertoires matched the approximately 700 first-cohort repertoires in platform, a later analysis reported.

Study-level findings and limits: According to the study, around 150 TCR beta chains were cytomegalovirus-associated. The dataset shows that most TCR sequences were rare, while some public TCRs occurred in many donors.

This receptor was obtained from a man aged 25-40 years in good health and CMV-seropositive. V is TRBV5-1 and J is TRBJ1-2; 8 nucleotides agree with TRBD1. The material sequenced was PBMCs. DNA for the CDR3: TGCGCCAGCAGCTGGGTGGGACAGGACCGCGGCTACACCTTC. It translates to CASSWVGQDRGYTF.